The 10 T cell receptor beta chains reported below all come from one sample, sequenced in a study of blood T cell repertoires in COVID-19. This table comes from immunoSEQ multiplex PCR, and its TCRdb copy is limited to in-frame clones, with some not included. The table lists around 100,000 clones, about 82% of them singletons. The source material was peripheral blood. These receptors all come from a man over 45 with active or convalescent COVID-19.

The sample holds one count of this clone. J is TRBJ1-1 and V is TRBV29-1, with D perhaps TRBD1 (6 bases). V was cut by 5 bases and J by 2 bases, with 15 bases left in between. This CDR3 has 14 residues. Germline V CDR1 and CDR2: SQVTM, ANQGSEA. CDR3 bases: TGCAGCGTTAACGGTAACAGGGATAACACTGAAGCTTTCTTT. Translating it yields CSVNGNRDNTEAFF. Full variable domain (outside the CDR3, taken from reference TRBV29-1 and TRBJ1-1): SAVISQKPSRDICQRGTSLTIQCQVDSQVTMMFWYRQQPGQSLTLIATANQGSEATYESGFVIDKFPISRPNLTFSTLTVSNMSPEDSSIYLCSVNGNRDNTEAFFGQGTRLTVV.

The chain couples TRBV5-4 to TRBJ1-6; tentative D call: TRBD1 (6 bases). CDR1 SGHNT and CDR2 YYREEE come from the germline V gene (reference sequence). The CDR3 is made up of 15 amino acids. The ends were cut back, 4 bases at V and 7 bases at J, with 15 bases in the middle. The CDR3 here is CASSRAGAENSPLHF. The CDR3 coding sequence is TGTGCCAGCAGCCGGGCGGGGGCGGAGAATTCACCCCTCCACTTT. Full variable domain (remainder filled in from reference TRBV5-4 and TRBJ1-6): ETGVTQSPTHLIKTRGQQVTLRCSSQSGHNTVSWYQQALGQGPQFIFQYYREEENGRGNFPPRFSGLQFPNYSSELNVNALELDDSALYLCASSRAGAENSPLHFGNGTRLTVT.

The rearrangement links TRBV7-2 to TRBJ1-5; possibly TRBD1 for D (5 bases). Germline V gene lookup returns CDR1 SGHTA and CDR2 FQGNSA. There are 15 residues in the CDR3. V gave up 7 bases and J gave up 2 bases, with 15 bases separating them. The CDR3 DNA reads TGTGCCAGCAACCTGGAGCCGGGGGGCAATCAGCCCCAGCATTTT. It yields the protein CASNLEPGGNQPQHF.

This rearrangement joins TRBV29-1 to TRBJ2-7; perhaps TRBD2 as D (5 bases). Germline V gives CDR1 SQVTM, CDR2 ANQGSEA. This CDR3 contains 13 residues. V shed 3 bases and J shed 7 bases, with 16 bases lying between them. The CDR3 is CSVEGSRTGEQYF. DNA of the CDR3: TGCAGCGTTGAGGGGAGTCGGACGGGAGAGCAGTACTTC.

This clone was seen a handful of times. The CDR3 loop is CASSSGLGRETQYF. CDR3 nucleotide sequence: TGTGCCAGCAGCTCCGGACTTGGGAGGGAGACCCAGTACTTC. The chain employs TRBV7-8 and TRBJ2-5; D is possibly TRBD2 (6 bases). This CDR3 is built from 14 residues. V gave up 4 bases and J gave up 5 bases, with 14 bases separating them. Looked up from germline, CDR1 is SGHVS and CDR2 is FQNEAQ. Complete variable domain (other parts from reference TRBV7-8 and TRBJ2-5): GAGVSQSPRYKVAKRGQDVALRCDPISGHVSLFWYQQALGQGPEFLTYFQNEAQLDKSGLPSDRFFAERPEGSVSTLKIQRTQQEDSAVYLCASSSGLGRETQYFGPGTRLLVL.

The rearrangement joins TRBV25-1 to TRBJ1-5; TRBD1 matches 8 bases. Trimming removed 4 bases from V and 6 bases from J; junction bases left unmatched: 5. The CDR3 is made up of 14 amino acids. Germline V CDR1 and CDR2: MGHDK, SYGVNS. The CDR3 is CASSGQGAGQPQHF. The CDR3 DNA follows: TGTGCCAGCAGTGGGCAGGGGGCAGGTCAGCCCCAGCATTTT.

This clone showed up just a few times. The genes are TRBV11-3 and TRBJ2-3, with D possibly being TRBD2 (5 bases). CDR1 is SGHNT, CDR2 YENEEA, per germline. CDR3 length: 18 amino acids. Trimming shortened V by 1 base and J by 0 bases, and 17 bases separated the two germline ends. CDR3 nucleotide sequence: TGTGCCAGCAGCTTAGGCGCGGCGGGCGCTCCTAGCACAGATACGCAGTATTTT. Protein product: CASSLGAAGAPSTDTQYF.

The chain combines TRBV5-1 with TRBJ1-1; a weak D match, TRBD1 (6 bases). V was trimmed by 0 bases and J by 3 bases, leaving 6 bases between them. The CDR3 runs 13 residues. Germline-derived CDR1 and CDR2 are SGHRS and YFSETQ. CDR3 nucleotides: TGCGCCAGCAGCTTGGGACAGGACACTGAAGCTTTCTTT. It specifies CASSLGQDTEAFF.

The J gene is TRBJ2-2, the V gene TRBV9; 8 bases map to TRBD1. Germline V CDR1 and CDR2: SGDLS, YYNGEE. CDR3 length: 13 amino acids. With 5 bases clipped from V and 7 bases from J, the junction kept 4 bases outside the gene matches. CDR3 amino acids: CASRDRDFGELFF. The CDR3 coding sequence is TGTGCCAGCAGGGACAGGGATTTCGGGGAGCTGTTTTTT.

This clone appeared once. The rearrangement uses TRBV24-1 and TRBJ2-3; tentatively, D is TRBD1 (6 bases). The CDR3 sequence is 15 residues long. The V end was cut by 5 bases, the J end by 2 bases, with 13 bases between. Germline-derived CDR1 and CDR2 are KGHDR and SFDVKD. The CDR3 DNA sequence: TGTGCCACCAGTGCCCCTGGACAGAACACAGATACGCAGTATTTT. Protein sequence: CATSAPGQNTDTQYF.